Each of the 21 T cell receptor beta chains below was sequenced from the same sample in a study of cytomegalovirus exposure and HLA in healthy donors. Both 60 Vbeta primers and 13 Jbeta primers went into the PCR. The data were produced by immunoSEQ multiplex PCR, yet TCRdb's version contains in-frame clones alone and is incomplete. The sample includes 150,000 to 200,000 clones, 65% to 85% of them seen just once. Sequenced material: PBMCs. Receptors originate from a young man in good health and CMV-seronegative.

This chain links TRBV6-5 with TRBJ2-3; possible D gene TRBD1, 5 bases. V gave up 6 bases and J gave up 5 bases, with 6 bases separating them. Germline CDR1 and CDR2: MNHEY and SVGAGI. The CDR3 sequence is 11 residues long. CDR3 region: CASSQGDTQYF. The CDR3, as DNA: TGTGCCAGCAGCCAGGGAGATACGCAGTATTTT.

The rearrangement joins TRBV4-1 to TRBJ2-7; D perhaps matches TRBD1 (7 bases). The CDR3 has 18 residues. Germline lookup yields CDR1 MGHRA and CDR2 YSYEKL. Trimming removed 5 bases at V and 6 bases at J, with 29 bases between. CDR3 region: CASSSHLKMDGRGVEQYF. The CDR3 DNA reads TGCGCCAGCAGCTCGCACCTGAAAATGGATGGCAGGGGGGTCGAGCAGTACTTC.

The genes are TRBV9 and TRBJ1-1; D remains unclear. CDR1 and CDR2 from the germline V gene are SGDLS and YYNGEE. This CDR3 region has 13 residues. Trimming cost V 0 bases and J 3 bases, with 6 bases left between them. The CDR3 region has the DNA TGTGCCAGCAGCGTAGACCAGTACACTGAAGCTTTCTTT. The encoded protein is CASSVDQYTEAFF.

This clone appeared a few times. This CDR3 is CASSPGTLRYIFYEQYF. CDR3 sequence (DNA): TGTGCCAGCAGCCCCGGGACACTGAGGTATATTTTCTACGAGCAGTACTTC. The genes are TRBV7-2 and TRBJ2-7, with D possibly TRBD1 on 6 matching bases. This CDR3 is built from 17 residues. With 5 bases removed from V and 3 bases from J, the gap between germline ends came to 23 bases. Germline loops: CDR1 SGHTA, CDR2 FQGNSA.

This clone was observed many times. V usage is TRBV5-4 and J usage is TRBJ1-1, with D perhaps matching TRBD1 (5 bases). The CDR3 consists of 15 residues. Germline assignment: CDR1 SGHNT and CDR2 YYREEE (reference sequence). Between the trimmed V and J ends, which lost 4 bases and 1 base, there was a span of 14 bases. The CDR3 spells CASSPQGIKNTEAFF. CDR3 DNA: TGTGCCAGCAGCCCCCAGGGTATCAAGAACACTGAAGCTTTCTTT.

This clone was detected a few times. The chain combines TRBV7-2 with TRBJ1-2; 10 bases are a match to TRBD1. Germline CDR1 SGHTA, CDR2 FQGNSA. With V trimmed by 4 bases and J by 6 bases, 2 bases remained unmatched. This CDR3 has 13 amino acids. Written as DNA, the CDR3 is TGTGCCAGCAGCTCCGGGACAGGGGATGGCTACACCTTC. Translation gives CASSSGTGDGYTF.

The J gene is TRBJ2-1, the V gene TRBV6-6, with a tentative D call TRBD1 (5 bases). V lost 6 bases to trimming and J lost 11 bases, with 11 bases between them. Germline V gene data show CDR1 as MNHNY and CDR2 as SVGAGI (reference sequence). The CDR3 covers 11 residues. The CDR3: CASSLSGKQFF. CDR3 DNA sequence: TGTGCCAGCAGCCTATCAGGGAAGCAGTTCTTC.

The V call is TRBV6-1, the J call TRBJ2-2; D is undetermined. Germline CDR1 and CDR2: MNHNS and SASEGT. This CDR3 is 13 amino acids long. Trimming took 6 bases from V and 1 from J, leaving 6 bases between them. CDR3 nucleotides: TGTGCCAGCAGCCCGGTGAACACCGGGGAGCTGTTTTTT. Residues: CASSPVNTGELFF.

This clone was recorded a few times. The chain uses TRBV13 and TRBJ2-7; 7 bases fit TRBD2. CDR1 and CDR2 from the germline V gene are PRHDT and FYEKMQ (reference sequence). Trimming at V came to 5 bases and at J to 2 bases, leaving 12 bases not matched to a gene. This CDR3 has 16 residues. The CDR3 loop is CASSLELGGLPYEQYF. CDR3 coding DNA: TGTGCCAGCAGCCTGGAGTTGGGAGGGCTTCCCTACGAGCAGTACTTC.

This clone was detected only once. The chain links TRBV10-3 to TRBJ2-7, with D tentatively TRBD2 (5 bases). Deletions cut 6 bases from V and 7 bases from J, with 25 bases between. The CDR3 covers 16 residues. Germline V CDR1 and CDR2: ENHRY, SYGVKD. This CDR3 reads CAISVTSYETTGEQYF. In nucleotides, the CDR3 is TGTGCCATCAGCGTTACTTCCTACGAGACGACGGGGGAGCAGTACTTC.

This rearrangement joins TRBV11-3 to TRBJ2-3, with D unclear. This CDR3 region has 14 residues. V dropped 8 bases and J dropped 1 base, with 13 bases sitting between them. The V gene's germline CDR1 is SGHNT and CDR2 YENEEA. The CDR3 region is CASSKSRGTDTQYF. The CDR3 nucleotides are TGTGCCAGCTCGAAAAGTCGAGGCACAGATACGCAGTATTTT.

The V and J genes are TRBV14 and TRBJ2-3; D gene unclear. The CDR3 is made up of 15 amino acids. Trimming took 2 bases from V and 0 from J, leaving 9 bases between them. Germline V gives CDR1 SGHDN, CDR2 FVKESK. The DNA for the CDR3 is TGTGCCAGCAGCCAACAGGCTACTAGCACAGATACGCAGTATTTT. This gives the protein CASSQQATSTDTQYF.

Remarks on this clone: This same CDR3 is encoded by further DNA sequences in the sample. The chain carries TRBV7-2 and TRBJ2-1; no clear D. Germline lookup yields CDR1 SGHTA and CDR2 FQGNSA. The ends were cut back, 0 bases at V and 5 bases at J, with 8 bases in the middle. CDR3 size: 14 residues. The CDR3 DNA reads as TGTGCCAGCAGCTTAGCCGGGTTAAACAATGAGCAGTTCTTC. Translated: CASSLAGLNNEQFF.

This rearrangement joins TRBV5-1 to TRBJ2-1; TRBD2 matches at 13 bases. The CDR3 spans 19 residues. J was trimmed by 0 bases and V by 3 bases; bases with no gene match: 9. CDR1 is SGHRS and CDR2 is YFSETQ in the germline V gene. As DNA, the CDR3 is TGCGCCAGCAGCTACCCCGGGACTAGCGGGAAGAGCTCCTACAATGAGCAGTTCTTC. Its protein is CASSYPGTSGKSSYNEQFF.

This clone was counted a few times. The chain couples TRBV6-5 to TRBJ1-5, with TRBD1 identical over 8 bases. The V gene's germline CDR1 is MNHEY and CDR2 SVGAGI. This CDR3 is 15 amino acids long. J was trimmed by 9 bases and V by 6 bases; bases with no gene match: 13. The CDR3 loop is CASSPPPDRAGPQHF. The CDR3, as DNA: TGTGCCAGCAGCCCACCCCCGGACAGGGCAGGGCCCCAGCATTTT.

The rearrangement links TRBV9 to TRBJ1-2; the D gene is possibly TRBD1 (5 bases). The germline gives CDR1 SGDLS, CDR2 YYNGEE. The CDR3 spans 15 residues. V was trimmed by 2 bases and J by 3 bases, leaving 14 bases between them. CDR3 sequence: CASSVQGRADYGYTF. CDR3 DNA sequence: TGTGCCAGCAGCGTCCAGGGCCGAGCTGACTATGGCTACACCTTC.

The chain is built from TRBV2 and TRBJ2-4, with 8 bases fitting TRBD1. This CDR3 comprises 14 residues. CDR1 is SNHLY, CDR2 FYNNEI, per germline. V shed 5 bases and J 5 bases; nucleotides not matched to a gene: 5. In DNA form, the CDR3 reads TGTGCCAGCAGTAGTCGGACAGGGCAAAACATTCAGTACTTC. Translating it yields CASSSRTGQNIQYF.

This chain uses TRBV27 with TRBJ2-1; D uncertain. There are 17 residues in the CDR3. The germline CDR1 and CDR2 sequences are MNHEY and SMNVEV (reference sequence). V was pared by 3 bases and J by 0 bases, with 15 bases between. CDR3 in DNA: TGTGCCAGCAGTTTGGGTGGGCTCACCAACTCCTACAATGAGCAGTTCTTC. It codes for CASSLGGLTNSYNEQFF.

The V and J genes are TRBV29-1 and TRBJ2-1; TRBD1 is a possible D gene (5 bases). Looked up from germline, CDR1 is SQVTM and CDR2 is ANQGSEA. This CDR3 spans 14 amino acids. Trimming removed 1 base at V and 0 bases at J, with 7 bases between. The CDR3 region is CSVEVRDSYNEQFF. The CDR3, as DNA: TGCAGCGTTGAAGTCAGGGACTCCTACAATGAGCAGTTCTTC.

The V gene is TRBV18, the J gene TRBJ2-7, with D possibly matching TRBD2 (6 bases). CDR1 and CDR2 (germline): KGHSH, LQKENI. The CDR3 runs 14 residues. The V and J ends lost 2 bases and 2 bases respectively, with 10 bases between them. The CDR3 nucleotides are TGTGCCAGCTCACCAGGTGGACTAACCTACGAGCAGTACTTC. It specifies CASSPGGLTYEQYF.

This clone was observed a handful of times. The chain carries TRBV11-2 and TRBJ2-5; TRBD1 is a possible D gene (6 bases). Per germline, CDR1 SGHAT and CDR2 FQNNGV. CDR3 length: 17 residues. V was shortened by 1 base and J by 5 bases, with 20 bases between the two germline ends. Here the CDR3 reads CASSLGVLRTVLETQYF. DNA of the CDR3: TGTGCCAGCAGCTTAGGGGTTCTTAGGACAGTCCTTGAGACCCAGTACTTC.